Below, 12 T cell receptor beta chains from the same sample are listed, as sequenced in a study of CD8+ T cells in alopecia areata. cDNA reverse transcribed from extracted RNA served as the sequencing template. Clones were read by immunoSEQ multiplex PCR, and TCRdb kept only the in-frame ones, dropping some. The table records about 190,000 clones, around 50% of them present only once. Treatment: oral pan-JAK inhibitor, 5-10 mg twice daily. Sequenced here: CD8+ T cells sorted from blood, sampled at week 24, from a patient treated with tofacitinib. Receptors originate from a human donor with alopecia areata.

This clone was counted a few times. The CDR3 nucleotides read TGCGCCAGCAGCGGGGGGACGACTAACCCCTACGAGCAGTACTTC. This gives the protein CASSGGTTNPYEQYF. The chain links TRBV5-1 to TRBJ2-7, with D perhaps matching TRBD2 (6 bases). The germline V and J ends were trimmed by 4 bases and 2 bases, with 16 bases remaining between them. The CDR3 is made up of 15 amino acids. Germline V gene sequence: CDR1 SGHRS, CDR2 YFSETQ.

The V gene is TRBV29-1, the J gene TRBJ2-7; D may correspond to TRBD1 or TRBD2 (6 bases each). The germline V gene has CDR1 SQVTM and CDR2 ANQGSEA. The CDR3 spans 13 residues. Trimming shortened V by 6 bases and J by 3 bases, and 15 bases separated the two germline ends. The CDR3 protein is CSVRGPEDYEQYF. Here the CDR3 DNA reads TGCAGCGTACGGGGGCCAGAGGACTACGAGCAGTACTTC.

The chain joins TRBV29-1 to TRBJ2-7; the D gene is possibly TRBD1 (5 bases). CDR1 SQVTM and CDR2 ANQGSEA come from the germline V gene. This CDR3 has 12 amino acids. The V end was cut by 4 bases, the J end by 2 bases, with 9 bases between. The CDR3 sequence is CSVVAGTYEQYF. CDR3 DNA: TGCAGCGTTGTAGCAGGGACCTACGAGCAGTACTTC.

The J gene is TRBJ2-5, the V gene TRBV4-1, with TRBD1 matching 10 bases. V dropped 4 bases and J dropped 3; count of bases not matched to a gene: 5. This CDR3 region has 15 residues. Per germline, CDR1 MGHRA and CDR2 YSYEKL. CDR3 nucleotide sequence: TGCGCCAGCAGCCCAGAGGGACAGGGGAAAGAGACCCAGTACTTC. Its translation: CASSPEGQGKETQYF.

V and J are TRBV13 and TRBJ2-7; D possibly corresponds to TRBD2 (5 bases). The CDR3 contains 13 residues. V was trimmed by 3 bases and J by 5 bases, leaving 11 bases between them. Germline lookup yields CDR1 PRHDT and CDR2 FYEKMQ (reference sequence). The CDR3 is CASSFLGVHEQYF. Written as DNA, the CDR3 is TGTGCCAGCAGCTTTCTCGGGGTCCACGAGCAGTACTTC.

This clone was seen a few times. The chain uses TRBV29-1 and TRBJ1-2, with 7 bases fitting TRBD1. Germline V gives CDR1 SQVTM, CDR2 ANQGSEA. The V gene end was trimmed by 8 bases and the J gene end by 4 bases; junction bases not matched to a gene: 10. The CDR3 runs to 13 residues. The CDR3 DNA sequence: TGCAGCCATCCTGCAGGGGACAGCTATGGCTACACCTTC. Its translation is CSHPAGDSYGYTF.

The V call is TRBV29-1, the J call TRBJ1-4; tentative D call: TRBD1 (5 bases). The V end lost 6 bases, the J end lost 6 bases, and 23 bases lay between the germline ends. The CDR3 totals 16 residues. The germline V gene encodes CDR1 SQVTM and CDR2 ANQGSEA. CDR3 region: CSVRRGGAGRDEKLFF. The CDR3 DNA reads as TGCAGCGTGAGGCGGGGTGGGGCAGGGAGAGATGAAAAACTGTTTTTT. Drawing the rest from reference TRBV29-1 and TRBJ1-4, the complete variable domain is SAVISQKPSRDICQRGTSLTIQCQVDSQVTMMFWYRQQPGQSLTLIATANQGSEATYESGFVIDKFPISRPNLTFSTLTVSNMSPEDSSIYLCSVRRGGAGRDEKLFFGSGTQLSVL.

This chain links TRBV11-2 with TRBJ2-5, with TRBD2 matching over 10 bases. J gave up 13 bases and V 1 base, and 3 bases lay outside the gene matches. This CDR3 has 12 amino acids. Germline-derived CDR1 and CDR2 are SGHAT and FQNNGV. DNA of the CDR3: TGTGCCAGCAGCTTAGGGACTAGCGGTCCGTACTTC. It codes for CASSLGTSGPYF.

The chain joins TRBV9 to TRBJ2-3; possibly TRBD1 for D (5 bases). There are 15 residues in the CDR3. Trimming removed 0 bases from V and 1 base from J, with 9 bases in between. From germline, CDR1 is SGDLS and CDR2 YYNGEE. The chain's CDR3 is CASSVGGRGTDTQYF. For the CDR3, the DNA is TGTGCCAGCAGCGTAGGTGGCAGGGGCACAGATACGCAGTATTTT.

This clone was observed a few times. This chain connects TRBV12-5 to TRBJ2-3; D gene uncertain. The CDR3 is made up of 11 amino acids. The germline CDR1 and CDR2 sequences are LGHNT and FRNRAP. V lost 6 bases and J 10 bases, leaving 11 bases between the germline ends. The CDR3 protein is CASGPRWAQYF. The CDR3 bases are TGTGCTAGTGGCCCCCGGTGGGCGCAGTATTTT.

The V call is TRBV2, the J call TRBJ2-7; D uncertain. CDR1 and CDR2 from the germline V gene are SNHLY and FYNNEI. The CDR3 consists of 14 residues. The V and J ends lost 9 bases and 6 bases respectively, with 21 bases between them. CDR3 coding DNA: TGTGCCAGTCGAGCTACATATGTTCCGGGCGAGCAGTACTTC. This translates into CASRATYVPGEQYF.

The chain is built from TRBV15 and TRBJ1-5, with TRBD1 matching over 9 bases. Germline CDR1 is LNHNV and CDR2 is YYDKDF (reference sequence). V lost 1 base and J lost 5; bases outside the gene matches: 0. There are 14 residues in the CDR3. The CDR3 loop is CATSRGTGDQPQHF. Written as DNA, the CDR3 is TGTGCCACCAGCAGAGGGACAGGGGATCAGCCCCAGCATTTT.